Following are 31 T cell receptor beta chains from one sample sequenced in a study of regulatory T cells in long-lasting Graves disease (dated by TCRdb to the early 2020s). Interpreted using the paper, the time point label stands for: persistent/refractory GD, antithyroid drugs over 5 years with positive TRAb. For both TCR sequencing and RNA sequencing, RNA was extracted from PBMCs using TRIzol. Libraries were made using multiplex PCR. Sequencing used an Illumina HiSeq 4000. To build TCR beta libraries, CDR3 regions were amplified by Arm-PCR using iRepertoire HTBI primers. TCRdb trimmed the raw reads at Q25, called clones with MiXCR and kept productive beta chains. Rows with one shared CDR3 protein collapse into an entry with the most common genes and DNA. The sample table records around 340,000 distinct CDR3 sequences; 15% to 20% of these occur just once. Of the sample, roughly 29% falls within the top ten clones.

Sequences were derived from peripheral blood mononuclear cells (PBMCs), sampled when the disease was refractory, from a patient treated with antithyroid drugs. The receptors come from a female donor with Graves disease.

V and J are TRBV5-6 and TRBJ1-1; D may be TRBD1 (6 bases). From germline, CDR1 is SGHDT and CDR2 YYEEEE. The CDR3 has 13 amino acids. Trimming removed 0 bases at V and 7 bases at J, with 10 bases between. The CDR3 is CASSLAGQHEAFF. The CDR3 bases are TGTGCCAGCAGCTTGGCCGGACAGCATGAAGCTTTCTTT.

This clonotype was seen ten or more times. The chain joins TRBV30 to TRBJ2-7; TRBD2 might be the D (7 bases). Germline-derived CDR1 and CDR2 are GTSNPN and SVGIG (reference sequence). CDR3 length equals 15 residues. V dropped 0 bases and J dropped 2 bases, with 14 bases sitting between them. In DNA form, the CDR3 reads TGTGCCTGGAGTGTCGGCGGGGGCGCAACCTACGAGCAGTACTTC. This gives the protein CAWSVGGGATYEQYF.

The J gene is TRBJ2-7, the V gene TRBV29-1; possibly TRBD1 or TRBD2 for D (6 bases each). The CDR3 length is 15 residues. Trimming pared 2 bases from V and 1 base from J, leaving 15 bases between. Germline CDR1 reads SQVTM; CDR2 reads ANQGSEA. Here the CDR3 reads CSVERGGGYSYEQYF. CDR3 DNA sequence: TGCAGCGTTGAACGAGGGGGAGGCTATTCCTACGAGCAGTACTTC.

CDR3 in amino acids: CATARGLGLFAGQGETQYF. CDR3 sequence (DNA): TGTGCCACCGCTCGTGGGTTGGGGCTGTTCGCAGGGCAGGGAGAGACCCAGTACTTC. The J gene is TRBJ2-5, the V gene TRBV10-3, with a weak D call TRBD1 (5 bases). The V and J ends lost 10 bases and 4 bases respectively, with 34 bases between them. The CDR3 extends over 19 amino acids. Germline assignment: CDR1 ENHRY and CDR2 SYGVKD.

This chain connects TRBV10-3 to TRBJ2-7; no reliable D call. V shed 3 bases and J shed 6 bases, with 15 bases lying between them. Looked up from germline, CDR1 is ENHRY and CDR2 is SYGVKD. CDR3 length equals 14 residues. The CDR3 DNA reads as TGTGCCATCAGTGATTCCGCCCTCTTCTTCGAGCAGTACTTC. Encoded protein: CAISDSALFFEQYF.

The chain's CDR3 is CASGRRGAVGTQYF. The CDR3 bases are TGTGCTAGTGGTCGAAGGGGGGCGGTAGGGACCCAGTACTTC. This chain connects TRBV12-5 to TRBJ2-5; D may be TRBD1 or TRBD2 (6 bases each). Trimming took 5 bases from V and 7 from J, leaving 17 bases between them. CDR1 is LGHNT, CDR2 FRNRAP, per germline. There are 14 residues in the CDR3.

Regarding this clonotype: A much larger clone lies one base from this, so it may be a read error. V and J are TRBV18 and TRBJ1-2, with 7 nucleotides matching TRBD1. From germline, CDR1 is KGHSH and CDR2 LQKENI. The CDR3 consists of 13 residues. The CDR3 loop is CASGTEVRGGCTF. Written as DNA, the CDR3 is TGTGCCAGCGGGACGGAGGTCCGAGGGGGCTGCACCTTC.

This clonotype was detected many times. CDR3 DNA sequence: TGTGCCAGCAGACCAGGACAGGGCGAGGGGTACATTCAGTACTTC. Amino acids: CASRPGQGEGYIQYF. The chain recombines TRBV6-2 or TRBV6-3 with TRBJ2-4; 8 bases are shared with TRBD1. CDR3 length: 15 residues. J gave up 8 bases and V 6 bases, and 12 bases lay outside the gene matches. The germline V gene has CDR1 MNHEY and CDR2 SVGEGT.

This rearrangement joins TRBV20-1 to TRBJ1-2; D might be TRBD1 (5 bases). Germline loops: CDR1 DFQATT, CDR2 SNEGSKA (reference sequence). This CDR3 contains 14 residues. The V and J ends lost 8 bases and 1 base respectively, with 17 bases between them. In nucleotides, the CDR3 is TGCAGTACGGGGGGGGGGGTGTTTAACTATGGCTACACCTTC. Protein product: CSTGGGVFNYGYTF.

This clonotype was recorded at least ten times. The V call is TRBV11-2, the J call TRBJ1-3; D is unclear. V lost 5 bases and J lost 4, with 9 bases in between. The CDR3 is 13 amino acids. Germline V gives CDR1 SGHAT, CDR2 FQNNGV. In DNA form, the CDR3 reads TGTGCCAGCAGCCAGGACCTGGGAAACACCATATATTTT. Amino acids: CASSQDLGNTIYF.

This clonotype has a handful of counts. This chain connects TRBV3-1 to TRBJ1-5, with D maybe TRBD1 (5 bases). The ends were cut back, 3 bases at V and 6 bases at J, with 12 bases in the middle. Looked up from germline, CDR1 is LGHDT and CDR2 is YNNKEL (reference sequence). The length of the CDR3 is 14 residues. In nucleotides, the CDR3 is TGTGCCAGCAGCCAGGGGACCCAGGGTCAGCCCCAGCATTTT. Its protein is CASSQGTQGQPQHF.

The sample holds a few counts of this clonotype. The chain carries TRBV27 and TRBJ1-1; D unclear. The V gene's germline CDR1 is MNHEY and CDR2 SMNVEV (reference sequence). V was trimmed by 4 bases and J by 4 bases, leaving 13 bases between them. CDR3 length equals 14 residues. In nucleotides, the CDR3 is TGTGCCAGCAGTTACGGTGGAGCTAGCACTGAAGCTTTCTTT. It codes for CASSYGGASTEAFF.

This clonotype was found many times. The J gene is TRBJ2-3, the V gene TRBV20-1; no definite D call. V lost 6 bases, J lost 6 bases, and 16 bases lay in between. The CDR3 runs to 13 residues. Germline V gene data show CDR1 as DFQATT and CDR2 as SNEGSKA (reference sequence). CDR3 residues: CSAPFAGGDTQYF. CDR3 nucleotide sequence: TGCAGTGCCCCCTTCGCTGGTGGTGATACGCAGTATTTT.

This clonotype was recorded many times. The V and J genes are TRBV9 and TRBJ1-4, with unresolved D. V shed 4 bases and J shed 8 bases, with 15 bases lying between them. The CDR3 has 14 amino acids. Germline V gene sequence: CDR1 SGDLS, CDR2 YYNGEE. The CDR3: CASSPGGPAEKLFF. The CDR3 DNA is TGTGCCAGCAGCCCCGGAGGCCCGGCGGAAAAACTGTTTTTT.

This clonotype has a count of ten or more. V and J are TRBV7-9 and TRBJ2-6; D is possibly TRBD2 (5 bases). CDR3 length: 18 residues. The V gene's germline CDR1 is SEHNR and CDR2 FQNEAQ (reference sequence). Between the trimmed V and J ends, which lost 2 bases and 3 bases, there was a span of 17 bases. The CDR3: CASSLIAQLARGANVLTF. CDR3 DNA sequence: TGTGCCAGCAGCTTAATCGCCCAGTTAGCGCGTGGGGCCAACGTCCTGACTTTC.

This clonotype was recorded many times. The genes are TRBV7-2 and TRBJ2-5, with D perhaps matching TRBD1 or TRBD2 (6 bases each). Trimming left V 0 bases short and J 6 bases short, with 11 bases between. This CDR3 is 14 amino acids long. Per germline, CDR1 SGHTA and CDR2 FQGNSA. The chain's CDR3 is CASSLAGGGQTQYF. DNA of the CDR3: TGTGCCAGCAGCTTAGCGGGGGGCGGTCAGACCCAGTACTTC.

A single count supports this clonotype. This may come from a read error, since a much larger clone is one base off. The chain links TRBV27 to TRBJ1-6, with D perhaps TRBD1 (5 bases). Per germline, CDR1 MNHEY and CDR2 SMNVEV (reference sequence). The CDR3 spans 18 residues. The V gene lost 4 bases and the J gene lost 4 bases, with 20 bases spanning the gap. The CDR3 DNA reads as TGTGCCAGCAGTTCATCCGGACGAGGGGCGCTATATAATTCACCCCTCCACTTT. Residues: CASSSSGRGALYNSPLHF.

As concerns this clonotype: A much larger clone lies one base from this, so it may be a read error. The chain combines TRBV6-2 or TRBV6-3 with TRBJ2-6; a weak D match, TRBD1 (5 bases). Germline V CDR1 and CDR2: MNHEY, SVGEGT. This CDR3 is built from 14 residues. The CDR3 bases are TGTGCCAGCAGTGAATTGTCTGGGGCCAACGTCCTGGCTTTC. This encodes CASSELSGANVLAF.

This clonotype occurred once. The chain combines TRBV29-1 with TRBJ1-2, with D tentatively TRBD1 (5 bases). The CDR3 covers 12 residues. Germline values: CDR1 SQVTM, CDR2 ANQGSEA. Deletions cut 7 bases from V and 6 bases from J, with 15 bases between. The CDR3 bases are TGCAGCGGAGGGGTCTCCTTTGATGGCTACACCTTC. Protein sequence: CSGGVSFDGYTF. Variable domain in full (rest from reference TRBV29-1 and TRBJ1-2): SAVISQKPSRDICQRGTSLTIQCQVDSQVTMMFWYRQQPGQSLTLIATANQGSEATYESGFVIDKFPISRPNLTFSTLTVSNMSPEDSSIYLCSGGVSFDGYTFGSGTRLTVV.

Note on this clonotype: A much bigger clone sits one base away, suggesting this may be a read error. CDR3 coding DNA: TGTGTCAGCAGTGAACAGGGACAGGGCACCTTCGGTCAGCCCCAGCATTTT. This encodes CVSSEQGQGTFGQPQHF. The chain recombines TRBV6-2 or TRBV6-3 with TRBJ1-5; TRBD1 aligns across 9 bases. Germline V lookup: CDR1 MNHEY, CDR2 SVGEGT. The CDR3 loop spans 17 amino acids.

Only a few counts were recorded for this clonotype. The V and J genes are TRBV5-6 and TRBJ2-5, with D perhaps given as TRBD1 or TRBD2 (5 bases each). This CDR3 has 15 amino acids. In germline, CDR1 is SGHDT, CDR2 YYEEEE. V was cut by 3 bases and J by 5 bases, with 17 bases left in between. DNA for the CDR3: TGTGCCAGCAGCTACACCGGGACCCCGGGGGAGACCCAGTACTTC. It translates to CASSYTGTPGETQYF.

This clonotype was seen ten or more times. J is TRBJ2-5 and V is TRBV3-1; maybe TRBD2 (6 bases). CDR1 and CDR2 (germline): LGHDT, YNNKEL (reference sequence). The CDR3 is made up of 16 amino acids. Trimming stripped 3 bases from V and 5 bases from J, with 19 bases between. CDR3: CASSQIPGGMGETQYF. The CDR3 DNA follows: TGTGCCAGCAGCCAGATCCCCGGCGGGATGGGGGAGACCCAGTACTTC.

This clonotype was seen many times. The chain couples TRBV7-8 to TRBJ1-2; D not resolved. This CDR3 is 13 amino acids long. Germline assignment: CDR1 SGHVS and CDR2 FQNEAQ. V dropped 2 bases and J dropped 7 bases, with 11 bases sitting between them. The CDR3 is CASSLQGDSGYTF. The CDR3 region has the DNA TGTGCCAGCAGCTTACAAGGAGATTCTGGCTACACCTTC.

This clonotype was observed once. The likely explanation is a read error, given a far larger clone one base away. The V gene is TRBV6-2 or TRBV6-3, the J gene TRBJ1-4; no reliable D call. Germline lookup yields CDR1 MNHEY and CDR2 SVGEGT. Trimming left V 4 bases short and J 4 bases short, with 10 bases between. This CDR3 spans 14 amino acids. The CDR3 bases are TGTGCCAGCAGTTTTCCGCGGGGTAATGAAAAACTGTTTTTT. It yields the protein CASSFPRGNEKLFF.

The rearrangement links TRBV18 to TRBJ2-7, with D perhaps TRBD1 (5 bases). V was pared by 3 bases and J by 5 bases, with 17 bases between. Germline V lookup: CDR1 KGHSH, CDR2 LQKENI. The CDR3 is made up of 15 amino acids. The CDR3 region is CASSPLAGWGNEQYF. The CDR3 DNA follows: TGTGCCAGCTCACCCCTGGCAGGGTGGGGTAACGAGCAGTACTTC.

This chain uses TRBV5-6 with TRBJ2-1; D remains unclear. The CDR3 covers 13 residues. Germline V gene lookup returns CDR1 SGHDT and CDR2 YYEEEE. Trimming shortened V by 0 bases and J by 9 bases, and 10 bases separated the two germline ends. The CDR3 loop is CASSLGLRREQFF. The CDR3 nucleotides are TGTGCCAGCAGCTTGGGCCTCAGACGTGAGCAGTTCTTC.

The chain uses TRBV11-2 and TRBJ2-1; D is unresolved. The CDR3 is 17 amino acids. Germline V gene data show CDR1 as SGHAT and CDR2 as FQNNGV. The V and J ends lost 2 bases and 4 bases respectively, with 18 bases between them. Written as DNA, the CDR3 is TGTGCCAGCAGCTTATCATCCCTACCCGGACGTTACAATGAGCAGTTCTTC. Residues: CASSLSSLPGRYNEQFF.

This chain joins TRBV20-1 and TRBJ1-2, with 8 bases lining up with TRBD1. Germline CDR1 DFQATT, CDR2 SNEGSKA (reference sequence). J was trimmed by 4 bases and V by 6 bases; bases with no gene match: 4. The CDR3 runs 12 residues. This chain's CDR3 is CSAADRGYGYTF. In nucleotides, the CDR3 is TGCAGTGCAGCCGACAGGGGCTATGGCTACACCTTC.

This clonotype appeared many times. The rearrangement joins TRBV28 to TRBJ2-4; possibly TRBD1 for D (5 bases). Germline V gene lookup returns CDR1 MDHEN and CDR2 SYDVKM. Trimming stripped 6 bases from V and 1 base from J, with 16 bases between. The CDR3 is 16 residues long. CDR3 sequence: CASSPPPPGAKNIQYF. The CDR3 DNA follows: TGTGCCAGCAGCCCCCCCCCCCCAGGGGCCAAAAACATTCAGTACTTC.

This clonotype has ten or more counts. J is TRBJ2-5 and V is TRBV11-2; D is unresolved. V was pared by 3 bases and J by 2 bases, with 7 bases between. This CDR3 is 13 amino acids long. Germline V CDR1 and CDR2: SGHAT, FQNNGV. CDR3 protein: CASSLVPQETQYF. The CDR3 region has the DNA TGTGCCAGCAGCTTGGTACCACAAGAGACCCAGTACTTC.

This clonotype was seen many times. This chain connects TRBV7-9 to TRBJ2-4; possible D gene TRBD1, 5 bases. CDR1 is SEHNR, CDR2 FQNEAQ, per germline (reference sequence). Trimming pared 5 bases from V and 8 bases from J, leaving 16 bases between. The CDR3 loop spans 14 amino acids. The CDR3 region has the DNA TGTGCCAGCAGCCATTGGAACCGCAGGGACATTCAGTACTTC. Its translation: CASSHWNRRDIQYF.